This is a list of T cell receptor beta chains from one sample in a study of cytomegalovirus exposure and HLA in healthy donors. Profiling relied on immunoSEQ multiplex PCR, and the TCRdb table lists in-frame clones only, not all of them. The sample holds hundreds of thousands of clones, approximately 70% seen once. The sequencing input was PBMCs. These receptors came from a man between 40 and 49 years old in good health and CMV-seropositive. Both conserved end residues are part of each CDR3. D genes are given only for firm matches. Size values are once, few and many counts, or a class for expanded clones, and some rows have none.

>TRBV5-6|TRBJ1-1|once|-
TGTGCCAGCAGGCGAAACAGGGAAACTTTCTTT
CASRRNRETFF
>TRBV4-1|TRBJ2-5|-|TRBD1
TGCGCCAGCTCTCTCGGGACAGGGGCTTCAGAGACCCAGTACTTC
CASSLGTGASETQYF
>TRBV19|TRBJ1-1|few|-
TGTGCCAGTAGCCCCGGTGGGGGGGTTGGCCCTGAAGCTTTCTTT
CASSPGGGVGPEAFF
>TRBV6-5|TRBJ2-5|-|TRBD1
TGTGCCAGCAGCCAGGGACAGGGGGCGCGAGAGACCCAGTACTTC
CASSQGQGARETQYF
>TRBV11-3|TRBJ2-5|-|-
TGTGCCAGCAGCTTAGGGTTGGAGGGAAGGAAGGAGACCCAGTACTTC
CASSLGLEGRKETQYF
>TRBV4-3|TRBJ2-6|few|TRBD2
TGCGCCAGCAGCCCAGGGCTGGGCGGGGGGTCTGGGGCCAACGTCCTGACTTTC
CASSPGLGGGSGANVLTF
>TRBV5-4|TRBJ2-7|-|TRBD1
TGTGCCAGCAGTTTCAGTCGTGGGACAGGGGCCAAGGAGCAGTACTTC
CASSFSRGTGAKEQYF
>TRBV10-3|TRBJ1-1|-|-
TGTGCCATCAGTGGTGAGGTCAACACTGAAGCTTTCTTT
CAISGEVNTEAFF
>TRBV2|TRBJ2-5|few|TRBD1
TGTGCCAGCAGTGGACAGGGGGCGATTCGAGAGACCCAGTACTTC
CASSGQGAIRETQYF
>TRBV4-3|TRBJ1-2|-|TRBD1
TGCGCCAGCAGCCAAGACGGGGACAGTTGGTATGGCTACACCTTC
CASSQDGDSWYGYTF
>TRBV5-6|TRBJ1-2|few|TRBD1
TGTGCCAGCAGCCTGCCGGGACAGGTCTATGGCTACACCTTC
CASSLPGQVYGYTF
>TRBV4-2|TRBJ1-5|-|TRBD1
TGTGCCAGCAGCCTAAGACAGGGGGATCAGCCCCAGCATTTT
CASSLRQGDQPQHF
>TRBV13|TRBJ2-3|once|TRBD2
TGTGCCAGCAGCCTAAGCGGGGGGGCAGATACGCAGTATTTT
CASSLSGGADTQYF
>TRBV15|TRBJ2-2|few|-
TGTGCCACCAGCAGAGCGGGGGGCGCGATCGGGGAGCTGTTTTTT
CATSRAGGAIGELFF
>TRBV14|TRBJ1-1|-|-
TGTGCCAGCAGCCAAGTCTTGAACACTGAAGCTTTCTTT
CASSQVLNTEAFF